This T cell receptor (beta chain) was profiled in a study of beta chain features in type 1 diabetes. This clone was counted at least ten times. The CDR3 totals 12 residues. Looked up from germline, CDR1 is LNHDA and CDR2 is SQIVND (reference sequence). V gave up 7 bases and J gave up 8 bases, with 11 bases separating them. The investigators reverse transcribed all of the isolated RNA, so they sequenced expressed TCRB transcripts. TCRdb's copy holds only in-frame clones and misses some; the assay was immunoSEQ multiplex PCR. Here the sample spans almost 350,000 clones, approximately 8% being singletons.

The specimen was central memory CD4+ T cells from blood. This TCR was recovered from a young woman in good health. The rearrangement joins TRBV19 to TRBJ2-2; D unclear. CDR3 nucleotide sequence: TGTGCCAGTACCCCTTGGGAAGGGGAGCTGTTTTTT. It is translated as CASTPWEGELFF. Full variable domain (missing parts from reference TRBV19 and TRBJ2-2): DGGITQSPKYLFRKEGQNVTLSCEQNLNHDAMYWYRQDPGQGLRLIYYSQIVNDFQKGDIAEGYSVSREKKESFPLTVTSAQKNPTAFYLCASTPWEGELFFGEGSRLTVL.